The 30 T cell receptor beta chains below were found in one sample sequenced in a study of cytomegalovirus exposure and HLA in healthy donors. PCR amplification relied on 60 Vbeta primers (plus 13 Jbeta primers). Using immunoSEQ multiplex PCR, the repertoire was profiled, and TCRdb retains in-frame clones only, with some absent. The sample shows roughly 120,000 clones, nearly 75% of them seen only once. The sequencing input was PBMCs. The origin of the receptors is a man younger than 40 in good health and CMV-seropositive.

The genes are TRBV7-2 and TRBJ2-3, with TRBD2 identical over 8 bases. The CDR3 covers 14 residues. With V trimmed by 3 bases and J by 11 bases, 10 bases remained unmatched. The V gene's germline CDR1 is SGHTA and CDR2 FQGNSA. The CDR3 reads CASSFDQSAGGQYF. CDR3 in DNA: TGTGCCAGCAGCTTTGATCAGTCGGCGGGGGGGCAGTATTTT.

The genes are TRBV2 and TRBJ2-6; D is unclear. Germline V CDR1 and CDR2: SNHLY, FYNNEI. CDR3 length: 15 residues. V lost 2 bases, J lost 4 bases, and 9 bases lay in between. CDR3 region: CASSERGLGANVLTF. The CDR3 bases are TGTGCCAGCAGTGAACGTGGGCTCGGGGCCAACGTCCTGACTTTC.

This clone is medium-sized within its sample. V usage is TRBV7-9 and J usage is TRBJ1-2; no reliable D call. The CDR3 has 13 amino acids. The germline gives CDR1 SEHNR, CDR2 FQNEAQ (reference sequence). V was shortened by 1 base and J by 2 bases, with 5 bases between the two germline ends. In DNA form, the CDR3 reads TGTGCCAGCAGCTTAGACGGGAACTATGGCTACACCTTC. It encodes CASSLDGNYGYTF.

This sequence joins TRBV10-3 and TRBJ1-1; 7 positions match TRBD1. The junction had 4 bases not matched to a gene; V was cut back by 7 bases and J by 2 bases. This CDR3 has 13 residues. Germline V gene sequence: CDR1 ENHRY, CDR2 SYGVKD. In nucleotides, the CDR3 is TGTGCCATCAACGGACAGGTTAACACTGAAGCTTTCTTT. This sequence encodes CAINGQVNTEAFF.

The V call is TRBV6-5, the J call TRBJ1-1, with TRBD1 matching 7 bases. The CDR3 consists of 13 residues. Germline lookup yields CDR1 MNHEY and CDR2 SVGAGI. V was clipped by 5 bases and J by 5 bases; unmatched bases: 5. CDR3 nucleotide sequence: TGTGCCAGCAGTGCAGCCAGGGGGACTGAAGCTTTCTTT. As protein: CASSAARGTEAFF.

The chain links TRBV5-4 to TRBJ2-5; 8 bases map to TRBD2. Trimming removed 5 bases from V and 0 bases from J; junction bases left unmatched: 12. Germline V lookup: CDR1 SGHNT, CDR2 YYREEE (reference sequence). CDR3 length: 17 residues. The CDR3 coding sequence is TGTGCCAGCAGTCGCTGGACTAGCCCGACGTACCAAGAGACCCAGTACTTC. The encoded protein is CASSRWTSPTYQETQYF.

This chain connects TRBV27 to TRBJ2-1; 13 bases match TRBD2. The CDR3 is made up of 17 amino acids. Looked up from germline, CDR1 is MNHEY and CDR2 is SMNVEV (reference sequence). J lost 2 bases, V lost 2 bases, and 3 bases had no gene match. CDR3 nucleotide sequence: TGTGCCAGCAGTTTAAGGGGACTAGCGGGGCCCTACAATGAGCAGTTCTTC. Translating gives CASSLRGLAGPYNEQFF.

As concerns this clone: The junction departs from the called germline gene at one end, perhaps through a read error. The V gene is TRBV7-9, the J gene TRBJ2-3, with 10 bases that match TRBD2. CDR1 SEHNR and CDR2 FQNEAQ come from the germline V gene (reference sequence). The CDR3 consists of 14 residues. The CDR3 bases are TGTTCCAGCAGCCCGGGACTAGCGACAGATACGCAGTATTTT. Protein product: CSSSPGLATDTQYF.

Note on this clone: One end of the junction fails to match germline, which may point to a read error. V and J are TRBV7-9 and TRBJ2-7, with 16 positions matching TRBD2. The CDR3 runs to 17 residues. Germline CDR1 reads SEHNR; CDR2 reads FQNEAQ (reference sequence). The CDR3 bases are TGTTCCAGCGGCTGGGGACTAGCGGGGGGGAGCTCCTACGAGCAGTACTTC. Translated, it gives CSSGWGLAGGSSYEQYF. Together with reference TRBV7-9 and TRBJ2-7, the CDR3 gives the full variable domain: DTGVSQNPRHKITKRGQNVTFRCDPISEHNRLYWYRQTLGQGPEFLTYFQNEAQLEKSRLLSDRFSAERPKGSFSTLEIQRTEQGDSAMYLCSSGWGLAGGSSYEQYFGPGTRLTVT.

This clone was seen a few times. The chain has TRBV6-6 and TRBJ2-7, with TRBD2 as a possible D gene (6 bases). In germline, CDR1 is MNHNY, CDR2 SVGAGI (reference sequence). The CDR3 is made up of 13 amino acids. V was trimmed by 0 bases and J by 5 bases, leaving 8 bases between them. The CDR3 loop reads CASSYSEGNEQYF. DNA of the CDR3: TGTGCCAGCAGTTACTCGGAGGGGAACGAGCAGTACTTC.

This clone was detected many times. This sequence joins TRBV6-1 and TRBJ2-2, with 9 bases matching TRBD1. Germline values: CDR1 MNHNS, CDR2 SASEGT. The CDR3 runs 15 residues. Germline trimming cut 1 base from V and 3 bases from J; bases unmatched to any gene: 0. CDR3 in amino acids: CASSEGTGDTGELFF. CDR3 bases: TGTGCCAGCAGTGAAGGGACAGGGGACACCGGGGAGCTGTTTTTT.

The J gene is TRBJ2-1, the V gene TRBV7-8, with D maybe TRBD1 (6 bases). V lost 1 base and J lost 6, with 7 bases in between. Germline CDR1 SGHVS, CDR2 FQNEAQ. CDR3 length: 13 amino acids. The CDR3 bases are TGTGCCAGCAGCTTAGACAGGGTCAATGAGCAGTTCTTC. It specifies CASSLDRVNEQFF.

This CDR3 is CASSYAGGSSGDTQYF. In DNA form, the CDR3 reads TGTGCCAGCAGTTACGCAGGGGGGAGTTCAGGGGATACGCAGTATTTT. This chain connects TRBV6-5 to TRBJ2-3; a weak D match, TRBD1 (7 bases). Trimming removed 2 bases from V and 6 bases from J, with 18 bases in between. Per germline, CDR1 MNHEY and CDR2 SVGAGI. The CDR3 covers 16 residues.

This clone was counted many times. This chain's CDR3 is CASSSQDFSYEQYF. The CDR3 nucleotides read TGTGCCAGCAGCTCCCAGGACTTCTCCTACGAGCAGTACTTC. This chain joins TRBV7-2 and TRBJ2-7; the D gene is possibly TRBD2 (5 bases). The CDR3 is made up of 14 amino acids. CDR1 is SGHTA, CDR2 FQGNSA, per germline. With 4 bases removed from V and 0 bases from J, the gap between germline ends came to 10 bases. The full variable domain, with the rest looked up from reference TRBV7-2 and TRBJ2-7, is GAGVSQSPSNKVTEKGKDVELRCDPISGHTALYWYRQSLGQGLEFLIYFQGNSAPDKSGLPSDRFSAERTGGSVSTLTIQRTQQEDSAVYLCASSSQDFSYEQYFGPGTRLTVT.

The J gene is TRBJ1-5, the V gene TRBV7-2; 9 bases fit TRBD1. V lost 3 bases to trimming and J lost 7 bases; unmatched junction nucleotides: 13. Germline V CDR1 and CDR2: SGHTA, FQGNSA. This CDR3 spans 17 amino acids. CDR3 residues: CASSFWPGQGLWQPQHF. The CDR3 DNA follows: TGTGCCAGCAGCTTCTGGCCGGGACAGGGTTTGTGGCAGCCCCAGCATTTT.

The chain is built from TRBV6-1 and TRBJ2-3, with D perhaps matching TRBD2 (7 bases). Trimming shortened V by 6 bases and J by 4 bases, and 17 bases separated the two germline ends. The CDR3 has 15 residues. Per the germline V gene, CDR1 is MNHNS and CDR2 is SASEGT. As DNA, the CDR3 is TGTGCCAGCAGCCCGCAAGGGGGGGCGGCAGATACGCAGTATTTT. This translates into CASSPQGGAADTQYF.

This chain connects TRBV6-5 to TRBJ1-1; unclear D gene. V lost 5 bases to trimming and J lost 6 bases, with 13 bases between them. The germline V gene encodes CDR1 MNHEY and CDR2 SVGAGI. The CDR3 is 13 amino acids. CDR3: CASSIEGGAEAFF. As DNA, the CDR3 is TGTGCCAGCAGTATCGAGGGAGGCGCTGAAGCTTTCTTT.

CDR3 sequence (DNA): TGTGCCAGCAGTCCCCGGGGGAACATCAACACTGAAGCTTTCTTT. Protein product: CASSPRGNINTEAFF. This chain uses TRBV27 with TRBJ1-1; D may be TRBD1 (5 bases). With 5 bases removed from V and 2 bases from J, the gap between germline ends came to 15 bases. The CDR3 loop spans 15 amino acids. Per the germline V gene, CDR1 is MNHEY and CDR2 is SMNVEV (reference sequence).

The chain carries TRBV5-1 and TRBJ1-1; perhaps TRBD1 as D (6 bases). The CDR3 has 14 amino acids. CDR1 and CDR2 (germline): SGHRS, YFSETQ. Trimming took 0 bases from V and 5 from J, leaving 11 bases between them. The CDR3 is CASSLDRVRTEAFF. The CDR3 DNA is TGCGCCAGCAGCTTGGACAGGGTTCGGACTGAAGCTTTCTTT.

The chain links TRBV4-3 to TRBJ1-2; TRBD1 matches at 8 bases. The J segment lost 7 bases and the V segment lost 3 bases, leaving 4 bases of the junction unmatched. Germline V lookup: CDR1 LGHNA, CDR2 YSLEER. This CDR3 has 13 amino acids. CDR3: CASSQQGAGGYTF. CDR3 in DNA: TGCGCCAGCAGCCAGCAGGGGGCGGGTGGCTACACCTTC.

The gene calls are TRBV5-6 and TRBJ2-7; D is perhaps TRBD2 (5 bases). The CDR3 runs to 13 residues. V gave up 3 bases and J gave up 6 bases, with 13 bases separating them. In germline, CDR1 is SGHDT, CDR2 YYEEEE. CDR3 sequence reads: CASSWPGGSEQYF. The CDR3 DNA reads as TGTGCCAGCAGCTGGCCCGGTGGGAGCGAGCAGTACTTC.

The chain uses TRBV5-1 and TRBJ1-2, with TRBD1 identical over 7 bases. The J segment lost 0 bases and the V segment lost 3 bases, leaving 11 bases of the junction unmatched. CDR3 length: 17 amino acids. CDR1 and CDR2 from the germline V gene are SGHRS and YFSETQ. CDR3: CASSWTGSPQANYGYTF. CDR3 nucleotide sequence: TGCGCCAGCAGCTGGACAGGTTCCCCCCAAGCTAACTATGGCTACACCTTC. The full variable domain, its missing parts supplied by reference TRBV5-1 and TRBJ1-2, is KAGVTQTPRYLIKTRGQQVTLSCSPISGHRSVSWYQQTPGQGLQFLFEYFSETQRNKGNFPGRFSGRQFSNSRSEMNVSTLELGDSALYLCASSWTGSPQANYGYTFGSGTRLTVV.

CDR3 amino acids: CASSRDRVSAREQYF. The CDR3 bases are TGTGCCAGCAGCCGGGACAGGGTCTCAGCCCGCGAGCAGTACTTC. This rearrangement joins TRBV14 to TRBJ2-7, with 9 bases identical to TRBD1. J gave up 6 bases and V 4 bases, and 10 bases lay outside the gene matches. Germline values: CDR1 SGHDN, CDR2 FVKESK. The CDR3 covers 15 residues.

The chain carries TRBV4-2 and TRBJ1-5; 8 nucleotides agree with TRBD1. CDR1 and CDR2 from the germline V gene are LGHNA and YNFKEQ. After removal of 4 bases from V and 3 bases from J, the junction contained 8 bases not matched to a gene. The CDR3 spans 16 residues. Written as DNA, the CDR3 is TGTGCCAGCAGCCGGGACTTGGGACAGGTCAATCAGCCCCAGCATTTT. Translating it yields CASSRDLGQVNQPQHF.

This chain uses TRBV13 with TRBJ2-7; the match to TRBD1 covers 7 bases. The CDR3 contains 13 residues. The germline CDR1 and CDR2 sequences are PRHDT and FYEKMQ (reference sequence). V gave up 5 bases and J gave up 5 bases; unmatched junction bases: 6. The CDR3 nucleotides read TGTGCCAGCAGCGGATCTCAGGGGGACGAGCAGTACTTC. Protein sequence: CASSGSQGDEQYF.

V usage is TRBV19 and J usage is TRBJ1-5; 7 bases agree with TRBD1. V lost 5 bases, J lost 1 base, and 5 bases stayed unmatched. In germline, CDR1 is LNHDA, CDR2 SQIVND (reference sequence). The CDR3 contains 15 residues. The CDR3 is CASSYDRESNQPQHF. The DNA of the CDR3 is TGTGCCAGTAGTTACGACAGGGAAAGCAATCAGCCCCAGCATTTT. The full variable domain, rest sourced from reference TRBV19 and TRBJ1-5, is DGGITQSPKYLFRKEGQNVTLSCEQNLNHDAMYWYRQDPGQGLRLIYYSQIVNDFQKGDIAEGYSVSREKKESFPLTVTSAQKNPTAFYLCASSYDRESNQPQHFGDGTRLSIL.

V is TRBV27 and J is TRBJ1-5; D call uncertain. This CDR3 has 14 amino acids. V gave up 5 bases and J gave up 3 bases, with 11 bases separating them. Germline loops: CDR1 MNHEY, CDR2 SMNVEV (reference sequence). As DNA, the CDR3 is TGTGCCAGCAGTCCAGGACTGATCAATCAGCCCCAGCATTTT. Amino acid sequence: CASSPGLINQPQHF.

This clone was seen a few times. V usage is TRBV15 and J usage is TRBJ1-2; 12 nucleotides align to TRBD1. The CDR3 extends over 18 amino acids. Germline CDR1 LNHNV, CDR2 YYDKDF (reference sequence). V trimming: 0 bases; J trimming: 4 bases; junction bases outside the gene matches: 9. The CDR3 DNA sequence: TGTGCCACCAGCAGAGATTTAGGGACAGGGGGCGTCAGCTATGGCTACACCTTC. It encodes CATSRDLGTGGVSYGYTF.

The genes are TRBV12-5 and TRBJ1-5, with D unresolved. The CDR3 runs 14 residues. Trimming took off 3 bases at V and 6 bases at J, with 12 bases between the two ends. Per the germline V gene, CDR1 is LGHNT and CDR2 is FRNRAP. This CDR3 is CASGFSGSGQPQHF. The CDR3 DNA reads as TGTGCTAGTGGTTTTTCGGGGTCAGGTCAGCCCCAGCATTTT.

This clone was seen once. The chain combines TRBV18 with TRBJ1-1; 7 bases agree with TRBD1. V shed 4 bases, J shed 6 bases, and the junction held 5 bases outside the gene matches. The CDR3 is made up of 13 amino acids. CDR1 is KGHSH and CDR2 is LQKENI in the germline V gene. This CDR3 reads CASSRTGVPEAFF. CDR3 bases: TGTGCCAGCTCACGCACAGGGGTCCCTGAAGCTTTCTTT. The complete variable domain, with remaining parts taken from reference TRBV18 and TRBJ1-1, reads NAGVMQNPRHLVRRRGQEARLRCSPMKGHSHVYWYRQLPEEGLKFMVYLQKENIIDESGMPKERFSAEFPKEGPSILRIQQVVRGDSAAYFCASSRTGVPEAFFGQGTRLTVV.